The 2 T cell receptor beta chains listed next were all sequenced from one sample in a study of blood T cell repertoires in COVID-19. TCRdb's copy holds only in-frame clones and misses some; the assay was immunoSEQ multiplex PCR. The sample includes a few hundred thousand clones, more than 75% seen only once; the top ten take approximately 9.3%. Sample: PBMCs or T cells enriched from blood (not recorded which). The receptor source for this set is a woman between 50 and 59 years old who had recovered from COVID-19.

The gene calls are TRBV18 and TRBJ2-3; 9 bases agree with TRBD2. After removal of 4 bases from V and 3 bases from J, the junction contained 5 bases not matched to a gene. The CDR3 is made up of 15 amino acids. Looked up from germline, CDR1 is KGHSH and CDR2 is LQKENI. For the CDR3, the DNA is TGTGCCAGCTCACTGGGACTAGCTTCAACAGATACGCAGTATTTT. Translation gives CASSLGLASTDTQYF.

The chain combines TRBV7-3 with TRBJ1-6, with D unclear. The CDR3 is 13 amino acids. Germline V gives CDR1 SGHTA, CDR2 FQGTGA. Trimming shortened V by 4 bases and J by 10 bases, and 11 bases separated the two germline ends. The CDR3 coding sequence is TGTGCCAGCAGCTCGCAGAAGAAGTCACCCCTCCACTTT. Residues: CASSSQKKSPLHF.